The clone carrying this TCR beta chain showed up just a few times. The antigen is not known. This entry is derived from a study of cytomegalovirus exposure and HLA in healthy donors. About the study: A prior study identified just under 120 million unique TCR beta sequences from around 180 million T cells. Notes on the study in general: Of the V segments, some could not be distinguished, including TRBV6-2 and TRBV6-3, and were excluded.

The study ran its PCR with 60 Vbeta and 13 Jbeta primers. TCRdb keeps only in-frame clones here, not all; method: immunoSEQ multiplex PCR. This table holds approximately 180,000 clones, over 65% found once. This CDR3 is 13 amino acids long. CDR1 is SNHLY and CDR2 is FYNNEI in the germline V gene. Trimming removed 6 bases from V and 8 bases from J; junction bases left unmatched: 6. The sequence came from a woman in her 30s in good health and CMV-seropositive. Sequencing used PBMCs. The gene calls are TRBV2 and TRBJ1-4; 7 bases are a match to TRBD1. The CDR3 DNA reads TGTGCCAGCAGCGGACAGGTGGGGGAAAAACTGTTTTTT. It is translated as CASSGQVGEKLFF.